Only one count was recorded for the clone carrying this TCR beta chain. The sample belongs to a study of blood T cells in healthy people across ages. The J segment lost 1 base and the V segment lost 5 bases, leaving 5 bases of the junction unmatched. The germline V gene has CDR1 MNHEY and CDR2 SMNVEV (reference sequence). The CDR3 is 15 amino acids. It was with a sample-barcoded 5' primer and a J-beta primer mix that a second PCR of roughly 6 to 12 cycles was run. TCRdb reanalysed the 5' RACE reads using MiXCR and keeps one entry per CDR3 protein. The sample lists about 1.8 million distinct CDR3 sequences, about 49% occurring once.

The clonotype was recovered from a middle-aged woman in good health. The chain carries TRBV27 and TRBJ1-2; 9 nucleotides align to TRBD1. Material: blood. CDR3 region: CASSKTGQGNYGYTF. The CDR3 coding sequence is TGTGCCAGCAGTAAAACGGGACAGGGTAACTATGGCTACACCTTC.